This TCR beta chain was captured in a study of CD8 T cell repertoires and HIV-1 epitope variants. Study at large: T cells were cultured for approximately ten days with cytokines added on days 3 and 7.

Profiling relied on immunoSEQ multiplex PCR, and the TCRdb table lists in-frame clones only, not all of them. The sample includes tens of thousands of clones, roughly 81% of them seen just once. This CDR3 spans 15 amino acids. J was trimmed by 5 bases and V by 4 bases; bases with no gene match: 8. Germline V gene lookup returns CDR1 SGHRS and CDR2 YFSETQ. V usage is TRBV5-1 and J usage is TRBJ1-4, with 7 bases identical to TRBD1. The receptor comes from a male donor with HIV. The specimen sequenced was uncultured baseline CD8+ T cells from peripheral blood mononuclear cells (PBMCs). The CDR3 region has the DNA TGCGCCAGCAGCCCTCGGACAGGTGGAAATGAAAAACTGTTTTTT. This translates into CASSPRTGGNEKLFF.